This T cell receptor (beta chain) was found in a study of human T cells and chemical hapten exposure. The sample's time point: patch test 3, about 24 weeks after DPC sensitization. The treatment here: therapeutic diphenylcyclopropenone sensitization with weekly scalp DPC. This clonotype was counted between two and nine times. A read error may produce the germline difference seen at one junction end. In the study's own analysis: TCRs per sample had a median of 95,638 and ranged from about 23,224 to 690,600. Each CDR3 protein gets one entry after TCRdb re-called the RACE reads with MiXCR. TCRdb, not the authors, supplied the V and J calls. The sample yields around 150,000 distinct CDR3 sequences, about a quarter seen once. CDR1 SSHAT and CDR2 FNYEAQ come from the germline V gene (reference sequence). The CDR3 is 16 residues long.

The chain combines TRBV7-7 with TRBJ2-1; 7 positions match TRBD1. This receptor was taken from a woman under 30 with alopecia areata. Some clones in this sample may be carry-over from other donors' samples. The sequencing used whole blood, collected in connection with sensitization to the hapten diphenylcyclopropenone (DPC). The CDR3 bases are TGTGCTAGCAGCTTACGCCAGGGGGTTTCCTACAATGAGCAGTTCTTC. As protein: CASSLRQGVSYNEQFF.